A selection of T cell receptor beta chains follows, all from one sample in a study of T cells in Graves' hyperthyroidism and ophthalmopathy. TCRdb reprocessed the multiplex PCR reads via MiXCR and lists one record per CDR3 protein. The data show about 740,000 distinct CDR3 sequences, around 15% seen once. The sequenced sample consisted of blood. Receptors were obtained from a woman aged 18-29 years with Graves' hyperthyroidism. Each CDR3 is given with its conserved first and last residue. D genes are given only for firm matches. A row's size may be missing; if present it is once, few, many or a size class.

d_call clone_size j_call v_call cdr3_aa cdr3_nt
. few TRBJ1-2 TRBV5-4 CASSLGGVAVSGYTF TGTGCCAGCAGCTTGGGTGGGGTGGCGGTCTCTGGCTACACCTTC
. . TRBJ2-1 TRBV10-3 CAISADSNARRSYNEQFF TGTGCCATCAGTGCAGACAGCAACGCTCGCCGCTCCTACAATGAGCAGTTCTTC
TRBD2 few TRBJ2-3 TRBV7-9 CASSFELAGTPTDTQYF TGTGCCAGCAGCTTTGAGCTAGCGGGAACACCCACAGATACGCAGTATTTT
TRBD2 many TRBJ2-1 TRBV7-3 CASSLRAGGSQGHNEQFF TGTGCCAGCAGCTTACGAGCGGGAGGGTCCCAAGGGCACAATGAGCAGTTCTTC
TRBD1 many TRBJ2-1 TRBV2 CASMKRGQSYNEQFF TGTGCCAGCATGAAGAGGGGGCAATCCTACAATGAGCAGTTCTTC
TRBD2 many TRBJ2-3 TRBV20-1 CSARDWGGAGGSTDTQYF TGCAGTGCTAGAGATTGGGGAGGGGCGGGAGGCTCCACAGATACGCAGTATTTT
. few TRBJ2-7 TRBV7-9 CASSPSLAPSYEQYF TGTGCCAGCAGCCCATCACTAGCCCCCTCCTACGAGCAGTACTTC
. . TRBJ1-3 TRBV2 CASNSVSGNTIYF TGTGCCAGCAATAGTGTCTCTGGAAACACCATATATTTT
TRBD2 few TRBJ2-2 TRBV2 CASKAGASTGELFF TGTGCCAGCAAAGCGGGAGCTTCTACCGGGGAGCTGTTTTTT
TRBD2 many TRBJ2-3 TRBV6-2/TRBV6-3 CASSYPPASGRADTQYF TGTGCCAGCAGTTACCCACCAGCTAGCGGGAGGGCTGATACGCAGTATTTT
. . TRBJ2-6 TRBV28 CASSTISSGANVLTF TGTGCCAGCAGCACAATAAGCTCTGGGGCCAACGTCCTGACTTTC
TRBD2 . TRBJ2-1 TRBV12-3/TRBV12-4 CASSPAGTSGLSSYNEQFF TGTGCCAGCAGCCCTGCCGGGACTAGCGGATTATCTTCCTACAATGAGCAGTTCTTC
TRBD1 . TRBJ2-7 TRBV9 CASSAGTGAHYEQYF TGTGCCAGCAGCGCCGGGACAGGGGCCCACTACGAGCAGTACTTC
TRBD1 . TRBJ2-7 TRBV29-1 CSVGGDRAYEQYF TGCAGCGTTGGGGGGGACAGGGCGTACGAGCAGTACTTC
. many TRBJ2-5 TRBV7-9 CASSRPGEGETQYF TGTGCCAGCAGCAGACCGGGAGAAGGGGAGACCCAGTACTTC
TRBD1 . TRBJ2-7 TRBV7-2 CASSLVGTGVYEQYF TGTGCCAGCAGCTTAGTAGGGACAGGGGTCTACGAGCAGTACTTC
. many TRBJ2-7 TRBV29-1 CSVGERLNRYEQYF TGCAGCGTTGGGGAGCGCCTAAACCGCTACGAGCAGTACTTC
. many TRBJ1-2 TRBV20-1 CSAFGHTGYTF TGCAGTGCTTTTGGACACACCGGCTACACCTTC
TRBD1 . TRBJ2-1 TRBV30 CAWSVWGPLGDSSYNEQFF TGTGCCTGGAGTGTATGGGGACCACTTGGGGACAGCTCCTACAATGAGCAGTTCTTC
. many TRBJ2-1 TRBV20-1 CSASEGVKNEQFF TGCAGTGCTAGCGAGGGAGTTAAGAATGAGCAGTTCTTC
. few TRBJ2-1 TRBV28 CASSPLSEQFF TGTGCCAGCTCCCCACTGAGTGAGCAGTTCTTC
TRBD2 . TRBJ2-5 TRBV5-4 CASSESGAYETQYF TGTGCCAGCAGCGAGAGCGGGGCCTACGAGACCCAGTACTTC
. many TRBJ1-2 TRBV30 CAWAPGTSYGYTF TGTGCCTGGGCGCCGGGGACATCCTATGGCTACACCTTC
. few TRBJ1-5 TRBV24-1 CATSDPFSNQPQHF TGTGCCACCAGTGATCCTTTCTCCAATCAGCCCCAGCATTTT
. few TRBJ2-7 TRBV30 CAWSPRSGPYEQYF TGTGCCTGGAGCCCCCGGTCTGGGCCCTACGAGCAGTACTTC
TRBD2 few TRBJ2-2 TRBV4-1 CASSQEEGLAGNTGELFF TGCGCCAGCAGCCAAGAGGAAGGACTAGCGGGAAACACCGGGGAGCTGTTTTTT
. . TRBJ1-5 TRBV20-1 CSARDLAASNQPQHF TGCAGTGCTAGAGATCTCGCAGCTAGCAATCAGCCCCAGCATTTT
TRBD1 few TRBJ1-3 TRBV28 CASGRTGFSGNTIYF TGTGCCAGCGGCAGGACAGGTTTCTCTGGAAACACCATATATTTT
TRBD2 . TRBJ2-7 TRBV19 CASSIAAVAGYEQYF TGTGCCAGTAGTATAGCAGCGGTAGCGGGCTACGAGCAGTACTTC
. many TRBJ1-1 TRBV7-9 CASSLEARVRSPKVFLEAFF TGTGCCAGCAGCTTAGAAGCGAGGGTCCGAAGCCCGAAAGTCTTTCTTGAAGCTTTCTTT
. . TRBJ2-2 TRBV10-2 CASSLRGYDTGELFF TGCGCCAGCTCTCTGCGAGGTTACGACACCGGGGAGCTGTTTTTT
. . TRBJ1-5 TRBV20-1 CSALRVGYSNQPQHF TGCAGTGCCCTCAGGGTTGGGTATAGCAATCAGCCCCAGCATTTT
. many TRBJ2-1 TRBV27 CASSLVPFSYNEQFF TGTGCCAGCAGTTTAGTTCCCTTCTCCTACAATGAGCAGTTCTTC
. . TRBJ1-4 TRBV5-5 CASSFSPQGLNEKLFF TGTGCCAGCAGCTTTTCCCCACAGGGTTTGAATGAAAAACTGTTTTTT
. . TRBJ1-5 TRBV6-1 CASKESRDGQPQHF TGTGCCAGCAAAGAAAGTAGGGACGGCCAGCCCCAGCATTTT
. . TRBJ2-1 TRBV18 CTSSRAGDNEQFF TGTACCAGCTCAAGGGCAGGGGACAATGAGCAGTTCTTC
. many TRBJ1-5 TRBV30 CAWSAPDQPQHF TGTGCCTGGAGTGCTCCCGATCAGCCCCAGCATTTT
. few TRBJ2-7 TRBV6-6 CASSYLRQDYEQYF TGTGCCAGCAGTTACCTGAGACAAGACTACGAGCAGTACTTC
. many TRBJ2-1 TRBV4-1 CASRKGLGNEQFF TGCGCCAGCAGGAAGGGTTTGGGCAATGAGCAGTTCTTC
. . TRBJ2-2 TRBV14 CASSRSGADGELFF TGTGCCAGCAGCCGGTCGGGGGCGGATGGGGAGCTGTTTTTT
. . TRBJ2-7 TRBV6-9 CASSYFLGEQYF TGTGCCAGCAGTTACTTCCTAGGCGAGCAGTACTTC
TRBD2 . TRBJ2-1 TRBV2 CASSALTYWTSGSHEQFF TGTGCCAGCAGTGCCCTCACCTACTGGACTAGCGGGAGTCATGAGCAGTTCTTC
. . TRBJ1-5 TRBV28 CASTSPQGIRSSNQPQHF TGTGCCAGCACCTCGCCCCAGGGGATCCGATCTAGCAATCAGCCCCAGCATTTT
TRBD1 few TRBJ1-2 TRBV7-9 CASSPPNRGSGGGYTF TGTGCCAGCAGTCCTCCCAACAGGGGATCCGGCGGAGGCTACACCTTC
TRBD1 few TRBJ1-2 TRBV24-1 CATSEGTGYGYTF TGTGCCACCAGTGAAGGGACAGGCTATGGCTACACCTTC
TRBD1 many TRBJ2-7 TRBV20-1 CSARGRGQGKSYEQYF TGCAGTGCTAGAGGCCGGGGACAGGGGAAATCCTACGAGCAGTACTTC
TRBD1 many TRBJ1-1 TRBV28 CASSLTGFTRNTEAFF TGTGCCAGCAGCCTGACAGGGTTTACGAGGAACACTGAAGCTTTCTTT